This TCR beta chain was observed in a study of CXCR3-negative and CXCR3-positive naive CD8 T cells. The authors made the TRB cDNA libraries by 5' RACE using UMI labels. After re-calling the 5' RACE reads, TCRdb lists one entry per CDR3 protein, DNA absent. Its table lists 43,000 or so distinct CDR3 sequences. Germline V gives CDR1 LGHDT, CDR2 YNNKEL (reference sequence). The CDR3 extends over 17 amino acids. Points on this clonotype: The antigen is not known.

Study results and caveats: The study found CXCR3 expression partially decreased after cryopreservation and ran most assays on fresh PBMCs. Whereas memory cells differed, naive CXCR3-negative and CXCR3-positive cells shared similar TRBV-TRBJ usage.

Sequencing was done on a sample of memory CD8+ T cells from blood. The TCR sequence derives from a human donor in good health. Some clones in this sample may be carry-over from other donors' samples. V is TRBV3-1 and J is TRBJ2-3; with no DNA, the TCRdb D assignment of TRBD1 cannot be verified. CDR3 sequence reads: CASSRETGGHSTDTQYF.